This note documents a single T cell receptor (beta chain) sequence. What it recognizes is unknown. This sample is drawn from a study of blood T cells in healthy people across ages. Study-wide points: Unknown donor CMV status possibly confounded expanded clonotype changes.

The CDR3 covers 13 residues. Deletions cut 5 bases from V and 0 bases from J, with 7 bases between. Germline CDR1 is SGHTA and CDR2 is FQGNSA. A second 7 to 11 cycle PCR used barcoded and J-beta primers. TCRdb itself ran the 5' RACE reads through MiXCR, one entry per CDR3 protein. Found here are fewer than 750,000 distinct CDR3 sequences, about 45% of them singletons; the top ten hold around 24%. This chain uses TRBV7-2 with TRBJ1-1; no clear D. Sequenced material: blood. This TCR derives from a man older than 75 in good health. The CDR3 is CASSHGLNTEAFF. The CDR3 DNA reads TGTGCCAGCAGCCACGGTTTGAACACTGAAGCTTTCTTT.